This is a list of T cell receptor beta chains from one sample in a study of T-cell memory formation after mild COVID-19. TCRdb passed the 5' RACE reads through MiXCR, listing each CDR3 protein once. The table includes roughly 160,000 distinct CDR3 sequences, 9.5% to 13% detected once. The sample taken for sequencing was PBMCs or a T cell subset sorted from them (not recorded which). Every receptor here comes from a man younger than 30 who had mild COVID-19 (a few samples of this study predate the infection). Cell type and time point are not known. Each CDR3 is given with its conserved first and last residue. D genes are given only for firm matches. Some rows mark clone size as missing; the rest say once, few, many or name a class of expanded clone.

cdr3_nt	cdr3_aa	v_call	j_call	d_call	clone_size
TGTGCCAGCAGTTACTATTATGGCTACACCTTC	CASSYYYGYTF	TRBV6-2/TRBV6-3	TRBJ1-2	NA	few
TGCAGTGCACAGGGGGGACGTAGCAAGTACAATGAGCAGTTCTTC	CSAQGGRSKYNEQFF	TRBV20-1	TRBJ2-1	TRBD1	few
TGTGCCAGCAGCGTTTCAGGGGGTTGGGACAATGAGCAGTTCTTC	CASSVSGGWDNEQFF	TRBV9	TRBJ2-1	TRBD1	NA
TGCAGTGCTAGTCCGGGACAGAACACCGGGGAGCTGTTTTTT	CSASPGQNTGELFF	TRBV20-1	TRBJ2-2	NA	many
TGTGCCAGCAGTGCGCAGGGGGGCAGCAATCAGCCCCAGCATTTT	CASSAQGGSNQPQHF	TRBV2	TRBJ1-5	TRBD1	NA
TGTGCCAGCAGCCAAGATTGGGCCAGGAGCACAGATACGCAGTATTTT	CASSQDWARSTDTQYF	TRBV14	TRBJ2-3	NA	NA
TGCGCCAGCAGCGAACCTGGGGATACGCAGTATTTT	CASSEPGDTQYF	TRBV5-1	TRBJ2-3	NA	few
TGTGCCAGCAGCTTGACAGGGAGGAACACTGAAGCTTTCTTT	CASSLTGRNTEAFF	TRBV7-2	TRBJ1-1	TRBD1	NA
TGTGCCAGCAGGGACGAGGACGGTGCTGGAGGCTACACCTTC	CASRDEDGAGGYTF	TRBV12-3/TRBV12-4	TRBJ1-2	NA	many
TGTGCCAGCAGTTTAGCCTCAAATACGCAGTATTTT	CASSLASNTQYF	TRBV12-3/TRBV12-4	TRBJ2-3	NA	few
TGTGCCAGCAGGGTAGACACCATCTATGGCTACACCTTC	CASRVDTIYGYTF	TRBV6-1	TRBJ1-2	NA	NA
TGTGCCAGCGGTCCGACAGGGCCCGGGATTGAGCAGTTCTTC	CASGPTGPGIEQFF	TRBV12-3/TRBV12-4	TRBJ2-1	TRBD1	many
TGTGCCAGCAGTTTCTCATCCGGGGAGCTGTTTTTT	CASSFSSGELFF	TRBV12-3/TRBV12-4	TRBJ2-2	NA	many
TGTGCCAGCAGCCACCGAGGAGGCAGCTTAAACACCGGGGAGCTGTTTTTT	CASSHRGGSLNTGELFF	TRBV7-9	TRBJ2-2	NA	few
TGTGCCAGCAGCCAACCCCAGGCCCCCGAAAAACTGTTTTTT	CASSQPQAPEKLFF	TRBV4-2	TRBJ1-4	NA	many
TGTGCCAGCTCACGGGCCCTTCCGGATTTGGAGACCCAGTACTTC	CASSRALPDLETQYF	TRBV18	TRBJ2-5	NA	NA
TGCGCCAGCAGCCAACCAGGGAGAAGAGGAGCGGGGGGTTCAGATACGCAGTATTTT	CASSQPGRRGAGGSDTQYF	TRBV4-1	TRBJ2-3	TRBD2	many
TGTGCCAGCAGTTCTAAGGGTGATGGCTACACCTTC	CASSSKGDGYTF	TRBV12-3/TRBV12-4	TRBJ1-2	NA	few
TGTGCCAGCAGAATAATCCTCGCAGGGGGGTTAACTGAAGCTTTCTTT	CASRIILAGGLTEAFF	TRBV28	TRBJ1-1	TRBD1	many
TGTGCCAGCAGCGATGGTAGCGGGGGGACGCAGTATTTT	CASSDGSGGTQYF	TRBV7-9	TRBJ2-3	TRBD2	NA
TGTGCCAGCAGCCGACTAACACCACAAGAGACCCAGTACTTC	CASSRLTPQETQYF	TRBV2	TRBJ2-5	NA	many
TGTGCCAGCAGCCAAGAGCGACAGAAAGAGACCCAGTACTTC	CASSQERQKETQYF	TRBV4-2	TRBJ2-5	NA	few
TGCGCCAGCAGCTTGGACCCACTTGTGAACACCGGGGAGCTGTTTTTT	CASSLDPLVNTGELFF	TRBV5-1	TRBJ2-2	NA	few
TGTGCCGGCCGGGACAGGTTCGACTACACCTTC	CAGRDRFDYTF	TRBV19	TRBJ1-2	TRBD1	once
TGTGCCAGCAAGGGCAGGTTCGCAGATACGCAGTATTTT	CASKGRFADTQYF	TRBV2	TRBJ2-3	NA	few
TGTGCCAGCGGCGGCATTAGGGGCGAGCAGTACTTC	CASGGIRGEQYF	TRBV7-2	TRBJ2-7	NA	NA
TGCGCCAGCAGCCAGAATGGACAGGGGGAGACCCAGTACTTC	CASSQNGQGETQYF	TRBV4-3	TRBJ2-5	TRBD1	NA
TGTGCCAGCTCCCCACTAGCGGGGGCGTACAATGAGCAGTTCTTC	CASSPLAGAYNEQFF	TRBV18	TRBJ2-1	TRBD2	many
TGCGCCAGCAGCCAAGATCCGGCGGGGGGGGCTGGCACAGATACGCAGTATTTT	CASSQDPAGGAGTDTQYF	TRBV4-3	TRBJ2-3	TRBD2	few
TGCGCCAGCAGCCAATCAAGCCAGGGGGCTCTTTCTTATAATTCACCCCTCCACTTT	CASSQSSQGALSYNSPLHF	TRBV4-3	TRBJ1-6	TRBD1	NA
TGTGCCAGCAGCTCGCGGGACAGCCTCATGAACACTGAAGCTTTCTTT	CASSSRDSLMNTEAFF	TRBV7-8	TRBJ1-1	TRBD1	NA
TGTGCCAGCTCCCCGGGACTAGCGGGCCGAGGCTACGAGCAGTACTTC	CASSPGLAGRGYEQYF	TRBV18	TRBJ2-7	TRBD2	few
TGCAGTGCTACCGGACAGGAAAGTCAGCCCCAGCATTTT	CSATGQESQPQHF	TRBV20-1	TRBJ1-5	TRBD1	many
TGTGCCACCAGTGATGGGACCGATCAGCCCCAGCATTTT	CATSDGTDQPQHF	TRBV24-1	TRBJ1-5	NA	few
TGTGCCAGCAGTTCGACAGCATTCCCTTCCTACGAGCAGTACTTC	CASSSTAFPSYEQYF	TRBV7-6	TRBJ2-7	NA	many
TGTGCCAGCAGCTACGCCGCGAGGGTTAGTAATTCACCCCTCCACTTT	CASSYAARVSNSPLHF	TRBV7-2	TRBJ1-6	NA	few
TGTGCCAGCAGCTTAGAGGCAGGCTACTCACCCCTCCACTTT	CASSLEAGYSPLHF	TRBV7-8	TRBJ1-6	NA	NA
TGTGCCAGCAGTCGGACAGGTCTGGCCTCTGGCTACACCTTC	CASSRTGLASGYTF	TRBV6-5	TRBJ1-2	TRBD1	many
TGTAAAGGGGAGCGGAATTCACCCCTCCACTTT	CKGERNSPLHF	TRBV7-7	TRBJ1-6	NA	many
TGTGCCAGCAGCTCCAGCGGGGGAAACACCGGGGAGCTGTTTTTT	CASSSSGGNTGELFF	TRBV7-3	TRBJ2-2	TRBD2	few
TGTGCCACTCGCCTCCTTGGCATGGGGTCACCCCTCCACTTT	CATRLLGMGSPLHF	TRBV19	TRBJ1-6	NA	few
TGTGCCAGCAGCTTGGACGGGGGTTTCACAGATACGCAGTATTTT	CASSLDGGFTDTQYF	TRBV5-4	TRBJ2-3	NA	NA
TGTGCCAGCAGGCGCCGACAGTTCTCTGGAAACACCATATATTTT	CASRRRQFSGNTIYF	TRBV2	TRBJ1-3	NA	many
TGTGCCAGCAGCGTTACCGGGACTAGCGGGGGGGTCGATGAGCAGTTCTTC	CASSVTGTSGGVDEQFF	TRBV9	TRBJ2-1	TRBD2	few
TGTGCCAGCAGCCAGGGACGGACAGGGGGAGAGACCCAGTACTTC	CASSQGRTGGETQYF	TRBV3-1	TRBJ2-5	TRBD1	few
TGTGCCAGCAGCTACCACAATGAGCAGTTCTTC	CASSYHNEQFF	TRBV7-6	TRBJ2-1	NA	NA
TGCGCCAGCAGCTTGATGGACAGGGGAACAGATACGCAGTATTTT	CASSLMDRGTDTQYF	TRBV5-1	TRBJ2-3	TRBD1	medium-sized
TGCAGTGCTAGAGATCGGAGGGGGCTGGAAAAACTGTTTTTT	CSARDRRGLEKLFF	TRBV20-1	TRBJ1-4	TRBD1	NA
TGCAGTGCTGGACAGGGAACCCCCCCCGGGGAGCTGTTTTTT	CSAGQGTPPGELFF	TRBV20-1	TRBJ2-2	TRBD1	few
TGTGCCAGCAGCATATCCGGGACTACCATCCATGAGCAGTTCTTC	CASSISGTTIHEQFF	TRBV7-2	TRBJ2-1	TRBD2	few
TGTGCCAGCAGCTCAACGTGGTCAGGGGGCTCTGGCTATGGCTACACCTTC	CASSSTWSGGSGYGYTF	TRBV7-2	TRBJ1-2	TRBD1	few
TGTGCCAGCAGCCTTGATGGGAGGAACACTGAAGCTTTCTTT	CASSLDGRNTEAFF	TRBV3-1	TRBJ1-1	NA	few
TGTGCCAGCAGTTACTCCGCAGGGGACAGTACACCGAACTATGGCTACACCTTC	CASSYSAGDSTPNYGYTF	TRBV6-2/TRBV6-3	TRBJ1-2	TRBD1	many
TGTGCCAGCGGAGTTTACGGAAACACCATATATTTT	CASGVYGNTIYF	TRBV6-6	TRBJ1-3	NA	NA
TGTGCCAGCAGCCACCTAGCGGGGGGTAATACGCAGTATTTT	CASSHLAGGNTQYF	TRBV5-6	TRBJ2-3	TRBD2	NA